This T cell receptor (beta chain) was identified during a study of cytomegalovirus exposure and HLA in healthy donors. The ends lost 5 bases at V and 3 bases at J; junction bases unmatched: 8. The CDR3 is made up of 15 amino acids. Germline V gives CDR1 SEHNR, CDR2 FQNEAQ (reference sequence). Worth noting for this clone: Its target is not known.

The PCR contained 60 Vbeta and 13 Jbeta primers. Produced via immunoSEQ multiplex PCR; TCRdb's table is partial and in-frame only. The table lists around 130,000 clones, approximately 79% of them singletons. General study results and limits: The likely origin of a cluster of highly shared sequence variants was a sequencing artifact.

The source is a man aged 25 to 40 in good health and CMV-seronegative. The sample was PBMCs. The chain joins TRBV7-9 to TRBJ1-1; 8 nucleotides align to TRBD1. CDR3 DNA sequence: TGTGCCAGCAGCGGAGGGACAGGTAGTGACACTGAAGCTTTCTTT. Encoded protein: CASSGGTGSDTEAFF.